This T cell receptor (beta chain) came from a study of regulatory T cells in long-lasting Graves disease. Both iRepertoire HTBI primers and Arm-PCR of CDR3 regions were used to build the TCR beta libraries. TCRdb re-called the multiplex PCR reads through MiXCR, storing one row per CDR3 protein. Of a few hundred thousand distinct CDR3 sequences in the sample, approximately 20% are singletons; the top ten hold 11% to 15%. J gave up 5 bases and V 1 base, and 12 bases lay outside the gene matches. This CDR3 is 17 amino acids long. Looked up from germline, CDR1 is SGHTA and CDR2 is FQGNSA. Study results and caveats: Peripheral blood was the sole material, not thyroid tissue.

The time point: newly diagnosed GD, antithyroid drugs for less than 3 months. PBMCs provided the RNA from which the TCR library was made. As for this clonotype: Its antigen is currently unknown.

The same data also went into a second study, on T cells in Graves' hyperthyroidism and ophthalmopathy.

The material was peripheral blood mononuclear cells (PBMCs), obtained at new diagnosis, from a patient treated with antithyroid drugs. The sequence was obtained from a woman in her twenties or thirties with Graves disease. V usage is TRBV7-2 and J usage is TRBJ2-7; 9 nucleotides align to TRBD2. The CDR3 spells CASSLGGGGAGRNEQYF. CDR3 DNA sequence: TGTGCCAGCAGCTTAGGCGGCGGGGGGGCCGGACGTAACGAGCAGTACTTC.